These T cell receptor beta chains were read from a single sample in a study of T cells after posttransplantation cyclophosphamide. TCRdb's table, derived via immunoSEQ multiplex PCR, lists solely in-frame clones and lacks some. In the table there are under 35,000 clones, 85% to 95% of which are singletons. Specimen: naive CD4+ T cells sorted from PBMCs. The origin of the receptors is a woman aged 55-70 years in good health, CMV-negative, and a related stem cell transplant donor. CDR3s leave out the opening cysteine and the closing phenylalanine or tryptophan.

>TRBV5-6|TRBJ2-7
ASSRLGPDSYEQY
>TRBV7-9|TRBJ1-1
ASSLRGNTEAF
>TRBV7-3|TRBJ2-1
ASSLRLASNEQF
>TRBV5-6|TRBJ1-1
ASSRWDRNTEAF
>TRBV7-9|TRBJ2-2
ASSRTKREGTGELF
>TRBV6-4|TRBJ2-6
ASSQNPPGGSSGANVLT
>TRBV28|TRBJ1-2
ASSLHRRGLGGYT
>TRBV27|TRBJ2-5
ASSLSSPTSGGATKETQY
>TRBV19|TRBJ1-6
ASSIERGGSPLH
>TRBV29-1|TRBJ1-1
SVDYLNTEAF
>TRBV9|TRBJ2-2
ASSVVGSPNTGELF
>TRBV11-2|TRBJ1-3
ASSLRENSGNTIY
>TRBV27|NA
ASRSIYPGSYEQY
>TRBV2|TRBJ2-7
ASSLNTNRGGEQY
>TRBV19|TRBJ2-3
ASGIAGTYTQY
>TRBV9|TRBJ2-1
ASSSRLVPEQF
>TRBV15|TRBJ1-5
ATSRGGQGSGGQPQH
>TRBV28|TRBJ1-4
ASSLPATNEKLF
>TRBV29-1|TRBJ1-2
SVDGYGYT
>TRBV19|TRBJ1-5
ASSWDRGYSNQPQH
>TRBV27|TRBJ1-2
ASKQLANYGYT
>TRBV7-3|TRBJ2-2
ASSLRVLSGRDRVAGELF
>TRBV9|TRBJ1-1
ASSPPSGGNTEAF
>TRBV6-1|TRBJ2-1
ASSPLAGGYNEQF
>TRBV6-1|TRBJ2-7
ASGAGEYEQY
>TRBV11-2|TRBJ2-3
ASSQWTSGGDTQY
>TRBV6-6|TRBJ1-1
ASSRQGATEAF
>TRBV28|TRBJ1-5
ASTKDRGFGNQPQH
>TRBV19|TRBJ2-3
ASSSERGGRSDTQY
>TRBV5-8|TRBJ2-5
ASRGQGRETQY
>TRBV4-2|TRBJ2-7
ASSPGTTFAFYEQY
>TRBV9|TRBJ2-3
ASSPRTSEMYTQY
>TRBV7-9|TRBJ1-5
ASILNQPQH
>TRBV10-3|TRBJ1-6
AIRGEAHNSPLH
>TRBV10-3|TRBJ2-7
AISEASDLRQY
>TRBV28|TRBJ1-5
ASSATHTTPSYQPQH
>TRBV28|TRBJ2-6
ASLHSGANVLT
>TRBV2|TRBJ2-1
ASRQEAGASYYEQF
>TRBV7-3|TRBJ1-1
ASSFSAGATEAF
>TRBV20-1|TRBJ1-1
SARGDTEAF
>TRBV9|TRBJ2-5
ASSVGGNGGAQETQY
>TRBV10-1|TRBJ2-3
AREGLTDTQY
>TRBV15|TRBJ2-3
ATSGRGSLGASTDTQY
>TRBV5-8|TRBJ2-3
ASSLFGTGGDTQY
>TRBV5-5|TRBJ2-5
ASRGAGQGDETQY
>TRBV27|TRBJ2-7
ASTSRRLADYEQY
>TRBV5-8|TRBJ1-1
ASSVLDRAFFKTEAF
>TRBV19|TRBJ1-1
ASSVAGFAF
>TRBV14|TRBJ1-1
ASSQPRTLGTEAF
>TRBV2|TRBJ2-2
ASRGTSANTGELF
>TRBV29-1|TRBJ2-1
SVVPLTGGFYNEQF
>TRBV15|TRBJ2-5
ATSRPGTSGSGEQY
>TRBV12-5|TRBJ1-1
ASQDRGNTEAF